One sample yielded the 4 T cell receptor beta chains listed below, sequenced in a study of human versus mouse CDR3 diversity and MHC coevolution. The protocol was immunoSEQ multiplex PCR, while the TCRdb copy is restricted to in-frame clones and leaves out a portion. In the table there are about 77,000 clones, just under 95% of which are singletons. Input material: naive CD4+ T cells from blood. As for subset: CD45RO-negative CD62L-positive naive CD4 T cells. The source of these receptors is a person aged 30 to 69 in good health.

V is TRBV6-5 and J is TRBJ2-3; 10 bases fit TRBD2. V lost 7 bases to trimming and J lost 3 bases; unmatched junction nucleotides: 4. The CDR3 sequence is 14 residues long. Germline-derived CDR1 and CDR2 are MNHEY and SVGAGI. CDR3 sequence (DNA): TGTGCCAGCAAAACGGGACTAGCGACAGATACGCAGTATTTT. Translated: CASKTGLATDTQYF.

The chain is built from TRBV7-9 and TRBJ2-1; 9 positions agree with TRBD2. CDR3 length: 16 amino acids. J lost 3 bases, V lost 5 bases, and 8 bases had no gene match. The V gene's germline CDR1 is SEHNR and CDR2 FQNEAQ (reference sequence). The CDR3 here is CASSRLLAGIYNEQFF. CDR3 DNA sequence: TGTGCCAGCAGCCGCCTTCTAGCGGGAATCTACAATGAGCAGTTCTTC.

The chain carries TRBV5-1 and TRBJ2-7; 8 nucleotides match TRBD2. V trimming: 2 bases; J trimming: 2 bases; junction bases outside the gene matches: 3. The CDR3 extends over 14 amino acids. Germline V CDR1 and CDR2: SGHRS, YFSETQ. The CDR3 nucleotides are TGCGCCAGCAGCTTCAGCGGGAGTACCTACGAGCAGTACTTC. Translation: CASSFSGSTYEQYF.

This chain links TRBV29-1 with TRBJ2-7, with a possible D match to TRBD2 (5 bases). Germline assignment: CDR1 SQVTM and CDR2 ANQGSEA. The CDR3 is made up of 16 amino acids. V lost 4 bases and J lost 2, with 21 bases in between. Here the CDR3 reads CSVASFTAGHAYEQYF. The CDR3 bases are TGCAGCGTTGCCAGCTTTACGGCGGGCCACGCCTACGAGCAGTACTTC.